These 27 T cell receptor beta chains share one sample of origin, sequenced in a study of blood T cell repertoires in COVID-19. Clones were read by immunoSEQ multiplex PCR, and TCRdb kept only the in-frame ones, dropping some. The data contain about 200,000 clones, roughly 90% of them singletons. What was sequenced was PBMCs or T cells enriched from blood (not recorded which). The receptors shown here come from a woman under 30 who had recovered from COVID-19.

V gene TRBV5-6 combines with J gene TRBJ1-6; TRBD1 agrees at 8 bases. Germline CDR1 and CDR2: SGHDT and YYEEEE. V lost 1 base, J lost 11 bases, and 8 bases stayed unmatched. The CDR3 length is 15 residues. CDR3 loop: CASSLMAGGSTPLHF. For the CDR3, the DNA is TGTGCCAGCAGCTTGATGGCAGGGGGCTCGACACCCCTCCACTTT.

The chain recombines TRBV14 with TRBJ1-1, with D hard to call. Germline CDR1 reads SGHDN; CDR2 reads FVKESK. The CDR3 extends over 17 amino acids. V lost 0 bases, J lost 4 bases, and 18 bases lay in between. This CDR3 reads CASSQDTGYWVGTEAFF. The CDR3 coding sequence is TGTGCCAGCAGCCAAGATACGGGATACTGGGTGGGCACTGAAGCTTTCTTT.

The chain uses TRBV13 and TRBJ2-3, with 9 bases fitting TRBD2. V shed 6 bases and J 6 bases; nucleotides not matched to a gene: 7. This CDR3 region has 14 residues. CDR1 is PRHDT, CDR2 FYEKMQ, per germline (reference sequence). CDR3 region: CASSDAGGRDTQYF. In DNA, the CDR3 is TGTGCCAGCAGTGACGCGGGGGGGCGCGATACGCAGTATTTT.

This clone was observed a few times. This chain's CDR3 is CASSFYRDSTGELFF. As DNA, the CDR3 is TGTGCCAGCAGTTTTTACAGGGATTCCACCGGGGAGCTGTTTTTT. The chain combines TRBV3-1 (or the pseudogene TRBV3-2) with TRBJ2-2; a possible D gene is TRBD1 (6 bases). CDR3 length: 15 residues. Germline V gene sequence: CDR1 LGHDT, CDR2 YNNKEL (reference sequence). V was clipped by 6 bases and J by 4 bases, with 15 bases between them.

This clone has only a few counts. This sequence joins TRBV5-1 and TRBJ2-3, with D possibly TRBD2 on 6 matching bases. Trimming stripped 6 bases from V and 1 base from J, with 12 bases between. Germline assignment: CDR1 SGHRS and CDR2 YFSETQ. The CDR3 spans 14 residues. The CDR3 sequence: CASMEQRGTDTQYF. CDR3 bases: TGCGCCAGCATGGAGCAGCGGGGCACAGATACGCAGTATTTT.

The genes are TRBV12-3 or TRBV12-4 and TRBJ1-2, with 7 nucleotides matching TRBD1. Trimming took 6 bases from V and 8 from J; bases not matched to a gene: 9. The CDR3 loop spans 13 amino acids. CDR3 sequence (DNA): TGTGCCAGCAGCCTAGGGGGCGCGAGGGGCTACACCTTC. Residues: CASSLGGARGYTF.

This clone was counted once. This chain joins TRBV28 and TRBJ2-7, with TRBD2 as a possible D gene (5 bases). The CDR3 is made up of 15 amino acids. The germline CDR1 and CDR2 sequences are MDHEN and SYDVKM. Trimming removed 6 bases from V and 6 bases from J, with 21 bases in between. CDR3 nucleotide sequence: TGTGCCAGCAGAGAAAGGGCCCGGGAAAGTGCCGAGCAGTACTTC. Encoded protein: CASRERARESAEQYF.

DNA of the CDR3: TGCGCCAGCAGCCAAGAGGGGGGGCCCTCTGGAAACACCATATATTTT. It encodes CASSQEGGPSGNTIYF. This chain links TRBV4-1 with TRBJ1-3; D may be TRBD1 (6 bases). Per the germline V gene, CDR1 is MGHRA and CDR2 is YSYEKL. The V gene lost 0 bases and the J gene lost 0 bases, with 9 bases spanning the gap. The CDR3 spans 16 residues.

The chain combines TRBV5-4 with TRBJ1-4; TRBD1 is a possible D gene (6 bases). Germline V gene data show CDR1 as SGHNT and CDR2 as YYREEE (reference sequence). The CDR3 spans 15 residues. V dropped 4 bases and J dropped 10 bases, with 20 bases sitting between them. The CDR3 reads CASSLGGGLRGKLFF. The CDR3 DNA is TGTGCCAGCAGCCTTGGCGGGGGGCTCCGAGGAAAACTGTTTTTT.

A single count supports this clone. The chain has TRBV10-3 and TRBJ1-4; 8 bases align to TRBD1. The germline V gene encodes CDR1 ENHRY and CDR2 SYGVKD. The CDR3 consists of 14 residues. J was trimmed by 8 bases and V by 6 bases; bases with no gene match: 8. CDR3: CAIRPQGADEKLFF. The CDR3, as DNA: TGTGCCATCAGGCCCCAGGGGGCGGACGAAAAACTGTTTTTT.

The V and J genes are TRBV5-4 and TRBJ1-3; no reliable D call. V was trimmed by 2 bases and J by 0 bases, leaving 6 bases between them. The CDR3 length is 14 residues. Looked up from germline, CDR1 is SGHNT and CDR2 is YYREEE (reference sequence). The CDR3 sequence: CASSFQDSGNTIYF. The CDR3 nucleotides read TGTGCCAGCAGCTTCCAGGACTCTGGAAACACCATATATTTT.

The chain uses TRBV21-1 and TRBJ1-2; the table's D call, TRBD1, has no DNA check behind it. TRBV21-1 is a known pseudogene. The CDR3 has 16 amino acids. CDR3 protein: CASSAQTNREGDGYTF. The CDR3 nucleotides are TGTGCCAGCAGCGCACAAACAAACAGGGAAGGGGATGGCTACACCTTC.

This chain links TRBV11-2 with TRBJ2-2; 12 bases are shared with TRBD1. V shed 5 bases and J 0 bases; nucleotides not matched to a gene: 4. Germline CDR1 reads SGHAT; CDR2 reads FQNNGV. CDR3 size: 17 residues. The CDR3 DNA follows: TGTGCCAGCAGCACAGGGACAGGGGGCTCGAACACCGGGGAGCTGTTTTTT. Translated: CASSTGTGGSNTGELFF.

V is TRBV7-2 and J is TRBJ2-7; the match to TRBD2 covers 7 bases. V lost 5 bases to trimming and J lost 4 bases; unmatched junction nucleotides: 17. The CDR3 consists of 17 residues. Germline V lookup: CDR1 SGHTA, CDR2 FQGNSA. The DNA for the CDR3 is TGTGCCAGCAGCCCGAGTTTGGGGGGGACCATACCTTACGAGCAGTACTTC. Protein: CASSPSLGGTIPYEQYF.

V usage is TRBV6-5 and J usage is TRBJ1-5; a weak D match, TRBD1 (5 bases). Trimming cost V 4 bases and J 6 bases, with 13 bases left between them. CDR3 length: 14 amino acids. CDR1 is MNHEY and CDR2 is SVGAGI in the germline V gene. CDR3 sequence: CASSSLQAAQPQHF. CDR3 nucleotide sequence: TGTGCCAGCAGTTCGTTACAGGCGGCTCAGCCCCAGCATTTT.

This chain connects TRBV27 to TRBJ2-7; 10 nucleotides align to TRBD2. Germline CDR1 reads MNHEY; CDR2 reads SMNVEV (reference sequence). V lost 1 base, J lost 4 bases, and 7 bases stayed unmatched. The CDR3 length is 16 residues. For the CDR3, the DNA is TGTGCCAGCAGTTTATGGGCCAGCGGGGGGGCATACGAGCAGTACTTC. Protein sequence: CASSLWASGGAYEQYF.

The chain couples TRBV7-9 to TRBJ2-7; 9 positions match TRBD1. The CDR3 is made up of 16 amino acids. Looked up from germline, CDR1 is SEHNR and CDR2 is FQNEAQ (reference sequence). V dropped 3 bases and J dropped 6; count of bases not matched to a gene: 12. CDR3 bases: TGTGCCAGCAGCTTTTTTGGACAGGGGAAGAAGTTCGAGCAGTACTTC. This codes for CASSFFGQGKKFEQYF.

The chain employs TRBV30 and TRBJ2-7; D is perhaps TRBD1 (5 bases). The CDR3 is 13 residues long. With 1 base removed from V and 2 bases from J, the gap between germline ends came to 9 bases. CDR1 is GTSNPN and CDR2 is SVGIG in the germline V gene (reference sequence). CDR3: CAWSAGHTYEQYF. The CDR3 DNA is TGTGCCTGGAGTGCAGGACACACCTACGAGCAGTACTTC.

The rearrangement uses TRBV30 and TRBJ2-7; D is undetermined. CDR1 and CDR2 (germline): GTSNPN, SVGIG (reference sequence). CDR3 length equals 13 residues. Trimming cost V 1 base and J 4 bases, with 11 bases left between them. CDR3 sequence reads: CAWSENTNYEQYF. Written as DNA, the CDR3 is TGTGCCTGGAGTGAGAACACTAATTACGAGCAGTACTTC.

The V gene is TRBV5-1, the J gene TRBJ1-2, with 11 bases matching TRBD1. Germline assignment: CDR1 SGHRS and CDR2 YFSETQ. Trimming cost V 3 bases and J 5 bases; bases outside gene matches: 0. CDR3 length: 13 amino acids. The CDR3 sequence: CASSWDRGYGYTF. The CDR3 region has the DNA TGCGCCAGCAGCTGGGACAGGGGGTATGGCTACACCTTC.

The J gene is TRBJ1-2, the V gene TRBV11-2; the D gene is possibly TRBD1 (5 bases). The V end lost 6 bases, the J end lost 2 bases, and 10 bases lay between the germline ends. CDR1 is SGHAT, CDR2 FQNNGV, per germline. The CDR3 has 13 residues. The CDR3: CASSEDKNYGYTF. The CDR3 nucleotides read TGTGCCAGCAGTGAGGACAAGAACTATGGCTACACCTTC.

CDR3 nucleotide sequence: TGTGCCAGCAGCCACGCTCAGTCCTACGAGCAGTACTTC. It yields the protein CASSHAQSYEQYF. This rearrangement joins TRBV9 to TRBJ2-7; D is uncertain. Germline CDR1 SGDLS, CDR2 YYNGEE. Trimming pared 4 bases from V and 1 base from J, leaving 9 bases between. The CDR3 length is 13 residues.

This clone came up once. The chain employs TRBV9 and TRBJ1-1, with 11 nucleotides matching TRBD1. After removal of 5 bases from V and 1 base from J, the junction contained 4 bases not matched to a gene. This CDR3 comprises 15 residues. The germline gives CDR1 SGDLS, CDR2 YYNGEE. DNA for the CDR3: TGTGCCAGCAGTCCCGGGACAGGGGGGAACACTGAAGCTTTCTTT. Its protein product is CASSPGTGGNTEAFF.

V gene TRBV10-3 combines with J gene TRBJ2-3; TRBD2 matches 16 bases. Germline trimming cut 10 bases from V and 5 bases from J; bases unmatched to any gene: 3. The CDR3 is 14 residues long. The V gene's germline CDR1 is ENHRY and CDR2 SYGVKD. Here the CDR3 reads CASGTSGGEDTQYF. The CDR3 bases are TGTGCCAGCGGGACTAGCGGGGGGGAAGATACGCAGTATTTT.

V usage is TRBV7-6 and J usage is TRBJ1-5; the match to TRBD1 covers 11 bases. There are 17 residues in the CDR3. Germline V gene lookup returns CDR1 SGHVS and CDR2 FNYEAQ. Trimming removed 5 bases from V and 2 bases from J; junction bases left unmatched: 8. CDR3 nucleotides: TGTGCCAGCAGCCATGGGACAGGGGGAATTGGCAATCAGCCCCAGCATTTT. This codes for CASSHGTGGIGNQPQHF.

This clone came up once. The chain combines TRBV7-9 with TRBJ1-4; D ambiguous. CDR1 and CDR2 (germline): SEHNR, FQNEAQ (reference sequence). The CDR3 length is 12 residues. V lost 7 bases and J 3 bases, leaving 6 bases between the germline ends. CDR3 sequence reads: CASTRPNEKLFF. Written as DNA, the CDR3 is TGTGCCAGCACCCGTCCTAATGAAAAACTGTTTTTT.

The chain carries TRBV28 and TRBJ2-7; 9 bases are shared with TRBD2. Germline V gives CDR1 MDHEN, CDR2 SYDVKM. V lost 6 bases and J lost 7; bases outside the gene matches: 13. The CDR3 extends over 15 amino acids. CDR3 nucleotides: TGTGCCAGCAGGACAGTGCGGGGGGGCATGGGTGAGCAGTACTTC. As protein: CASRTVRGGMGEQYF.